This TCR beta chain was retrieved from a study of naive and memory T cell subsets. Two oligonucleotides, mixed equimolar, formed the beta constant-region primer covering TRBC1 and TRBC2. Ligated cDNA was amplified by four rounds of PCR with nested alpha and beta constant-region primers and SP2. TCRdb analysed the UMI-ligation and nested PCR reads with MiXCR anew, one entry per CDR3 protein. The sample contains 95,000 to 150,000 distinct CDR3 sequences, around a third of which appear only once. This clonotype was seen more than once but under ten times. The CDR3 consists of 13 residues. Germline V gene sequence: CDR1 DFQATT, CDR2 SNEGSKA (reference sequence). V gave up 5 bases and J gave up 5 bases, with 12 bases separating them.

Specimen: central memory CD4+ T cells from blood. The clonotype was recovered from a human donor in good health. J is TRBJ1-4 and V is TRBV20-1; tentatively, D is TRBD1 (5 bases). The DNA of the CDR3 is TGCAGTGCTGATGACAGACTGAATGAAAAACTGTTTTTT. Translating it yields CSADDRLNEKLFF.